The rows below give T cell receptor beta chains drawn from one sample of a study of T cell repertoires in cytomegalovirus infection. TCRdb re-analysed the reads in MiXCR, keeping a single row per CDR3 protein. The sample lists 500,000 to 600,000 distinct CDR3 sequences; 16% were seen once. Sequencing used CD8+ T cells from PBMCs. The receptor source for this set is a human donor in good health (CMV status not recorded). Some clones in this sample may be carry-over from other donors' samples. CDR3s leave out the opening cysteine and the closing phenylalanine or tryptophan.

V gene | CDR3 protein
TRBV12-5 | ASGLVGRVTDTQY
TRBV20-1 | SASAPDGMFNEQF
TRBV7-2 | ASSLRTGTLNQPQH
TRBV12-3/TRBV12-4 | ASSNETVVSNQPQH
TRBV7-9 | ASSPPQGYEKPLH
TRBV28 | ASSLGGGAGANVLT
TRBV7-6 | ASSLNRAKETQY
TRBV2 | ASCAGVEQY
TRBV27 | ASSSASRAVTGELF
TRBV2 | ASAGRKDEKLF
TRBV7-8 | ASSFPEVLAGPGPTDTQY
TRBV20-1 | SALIPGTGGPNTGELF
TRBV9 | ASSSRGSLETQY
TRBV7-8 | ASSRRGLQETQY
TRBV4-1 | ASSQEKRGGTDTQY
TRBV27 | ASRKGEQY
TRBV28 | ASSWGLAGQETQY
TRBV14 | ASSPHYNYGYT
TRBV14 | ASSQDVGGTYTDTQY
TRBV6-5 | ASSPDRGLNTGELF
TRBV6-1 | ASSGPGTSGRTYEQY
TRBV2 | ASLTSLWGYT
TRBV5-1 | ASWGTSGKSSYEQY
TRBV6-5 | ASSYSIALGGTNEKLF
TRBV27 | AVYRGLYGYT
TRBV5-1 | ASSLARRGAGHSYNEQF
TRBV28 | ASSLYSGGDTIY
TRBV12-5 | ASGLAAGGEEQF
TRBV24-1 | ATSEPTAGKTGELF
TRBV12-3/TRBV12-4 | ASSPGDRGGYNEQF
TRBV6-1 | ASRLAGDNEQF
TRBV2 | ASELSTDTQY
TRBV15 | ATYQGQGTQPQH
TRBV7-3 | ASSLTSRSSYNEQF
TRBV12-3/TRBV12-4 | ASSSPRTGNEKLF
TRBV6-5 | ASSYLNTDTQY
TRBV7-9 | ASSPLRDRGSYNSPLH
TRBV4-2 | ASSQLPQRGGGDEQY
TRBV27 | ASSLDRGRIYGYT
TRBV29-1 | SVVPASGGHSYNEQF
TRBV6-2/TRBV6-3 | ASSPPGQATQETQY
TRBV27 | ASSPAGGEEY
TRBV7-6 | ASRLQEFQETQY
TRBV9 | ASSYPMAGGPNEQF
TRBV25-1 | ASSEYPTSADTQY
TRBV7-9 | ASSWNRDRQYEQY
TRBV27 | ASSFIPPGLAERKETQY
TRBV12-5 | ASGLVTGETQY
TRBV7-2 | ASSFGLGGSYNEQF
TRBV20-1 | SATQPIPGGTSSYNEQF
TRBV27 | ASSFGGNRYEQY
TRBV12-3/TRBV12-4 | ASSFSTGQGTDTQY
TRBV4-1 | ASSPRGDNEQF
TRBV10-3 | AISDSVPGPLGT
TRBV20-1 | SARDDGEPSIPMNTEAF
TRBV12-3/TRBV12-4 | ASSIPFGTPDTDTQY